The source of this T cell receptor beta chain is a study of blood T cells in healthy people across ages. On the study more broadly: Template switching captured about one barcoded beta molecule per two T cells. Study outcomes and limitations: Diversity estimates from one million T cells were considered underestimates.

Only a few counts were recorded for this clonotype. Its specificity is not known. PCR was performed a second time for about 6 to 12 cycles using a sample-barcoded 5' primer and a J-beta primer mix. Template switching added a 12-random-nucleotide identifier to every cDNA molecule. TCRdb re-called the 5' RACE reads with MiXCR, one entry per CDR3 protein. The data hold around 1,500,000 distinct CDR3 sequences, with roughly 45% observed a single time. Per the germline V gene, CDR1 is SGHVS and CDR2 is FQNEAQ. V dropped 5 bases and J dropped 6; count of bases not matched to a gene: 8. The CDR3 is 16 amino acids. The study drew donors from healthy Caucasian individuals in Russia aged 6 to 90.

The clonotype was recovered from a woman between 18 and 29 years old in good health. The chain couples TRBV7-8 to TRBJ2-1, with TRBD2 identical over 12 bases. Source material: blood. The CDR3 reads CASSLTGLAGFNEQFF. The CDR3 DNA follows: TGTGCCAGCAGCCTAACGGGACTAGCGGGTTTCAATGAGCAGTTCTTC.